This T cell receptor (beta chain) was retrieved from a study of blood T cell repertoires in COVID-19. The germline V gene has CDR1 MDHEN and CDR2 SYDVKM. The V gene lost 10 bases and the J gene lost 4 bases, with 11 bases spanning the gap. The CDR3 is 13 residues long. Sequenced by immunoSEQ multiplex PCR; TCRdb stores in-frame clones only, minus some. The sample has just under 60,000 clones, around 80% seen once. The TCR comes from a man older than 75 with acute or convalescent COVID-19. Sequenced input: peripheral blood. This chain uses TRBV28 with TRBJ1-6; D call uncertain. CDR3 nucleotides: TGTGCCACCCGCAGGCAGTATAATTCACCCCTCCACTTT. Translation gives CATRRQYNSPLHF.